These T cell receptor beta chains were read from a single sample in a study of T cell responses to AZD1222 COVID-19 vaccine. Assay: immunoSEQ multiplex PCR; the TCRdb copy retains only in-frame clones and omits some. The sample consists of 130,000 to 150,000 clones, 88% of them appearing once. This specimen was peripheral blood, taken on day 0 of AZD1222 vaccination. The receptors were sampled from an adult in good health. CDR3s include the opening cysteine and the closing phenylalanine or tryptophan. D genes are given only for firm matches. Expanded clones get a size class; other rows say once, few or many, or leave the size out.

>.|TRBV4-1|14|TRBJ2-7|.
TGCGCCAGCAGCCAAGAAGGCAGAACCTACGAGCAGTACTTC
CASSQEGRTYEQYF
>.|TRBV11-2|12|TRBJ2-7|.
TGTGCCAGCAGCCCACGTAATCTCGAGCAGTACTTC
CASSPRNLEQYF
>.|TRBV11-3|12|TRBJ2-1|.
TGTGCCAGCAGCTTAAGTTCAAATGAGCAGTTCTTC
CASSLSSNEQFF
>.|TRBV10-3|14|TRBJ1-4|.
TGTGCCATTTCACAGGTCCCGCTTAATGAAAAACTGTTTTTT
CAISQVPLNEKLFF
>TRBD1|TRBV5-5|14|TRBJ2-1|once
TGTGCCAGCAGTAGGACAGGGGGCAACAATGAGCAGTTCTTC
CASSRTGGNNEQFF
>.|TRBV6-6|12|TRBJ2-7|.
TGTGCCAGCAGTCAGGGGTCCTACGAGCAGTACTTC
CASSQGSYEQYF
>.|TRBV3-1/TRBV3-2|18|TRBJ2-1|.
TGTGCCAGCAGCCAAGATGGATGGGAGCGAACATCCTACAATGAGCAGTTCTTC
CASSQDGWERTSYNEQFF
>TRBD2|TRBV5-1|17|TRBJ2-1|.
TGCGCCAGCAGCCCTAGGACTAGCGGCCGCGGCTACAATGAGCAGTTCTTC
CASSPRTSGRGYNEQFF
>.|TRBV7-9|12|TRBJ1-2|.
TGTGCCAGCAGCCCTTCTAACTATGGCTACACCTTC
CASSPSNYGYTF
>.|TRBV5-5|12|TRBJ1-2|.
TGTGCCAGCAGCCAGACAGACTATGGCTACACCTTC
CASSQTDYGYTF
>.|TRBV3-1/TRBV3-2|13|TRBJ1-5|.
TGTGCCAGCAGCCCCGCTTTGGGACAGCCCCAGCATTTT
CASSPALGQPQHF
>.|TRBV7-2|15|TRBJ2-1|.
TGTGCCAGCAGCCTGGGGGGGGCTTCCTACAATGAGCAGTTCTTC
CASSLGGASYNEQFF
>.|TRBV7-9|14|TRBJ2-2|.
TGTGCCAGCACCAAAAGCGGGAACACCGGGGAGCTGTTTTTT
CASTKSGNTGELFF
>.|TRBV5-4|12|TRBJ2-7|.
TGTGCCAGCAGCTTTACTAGCAACGAGCAGTACTTC
CASSFTSNEQYF
>.|TRBV5-1|13|TRBJ2-2|.
TGCGCCAGCAGCTTGGGCAACACCGGGGAGCTGTTTTTT
CASSLGNTGELFF
>.|TRBV27|14|TRBJ2-2|once
TGTGCCAGCAGCTTGAATGTTAACACCGGGGAGCTGTTTTTT
CASSLNVNTGELFF
>.|TRBV19|13|TRBJ2-5|.
TGTGCCAGTAGTATATGGGGGTCGGGGACCCAGTACTTC
CASSIWGSGTQYF
>.|TRBV3-1/TRBV3-2|12|TRBJ2-5|.
TGTGCCAGCAGCCAAGACCAAGAGACCCAGTACTTC
CASSQDQETQYF
>TRBD1|TRBV3-1/TRBV3-2|15|TRBJ2-7|once
TGTGCCAGCAGCCCTTATCAGGGGGCATTCTACGAGCAGTACTTC
CASSPYQGAFYEQYF
>.|TRBV10-1|15|TRBJ1-2|.
TGCGCCAGCACTCTTCACTGGTCAGCTAACTATGGCTACACCTTC
CASTLHWSANYGYTF
>.|TRBV6-5|13|TRBJ2-2|.
TGTGCCAGCAGTCTAGCCGGGGCCGGGGAGCTGTTTTTT
CASSLAGAGELFF
>.|TRBV27|16|TRBJ1-3|once
TGTGCCAGCAGACCGAGGGCAGGGAGTTCTGGAAACACCATATATTTT
CASRPRAGSSGNTIYF
>.|TRBV27|16|TRBJ2-1|.
TGTGCCAGCAGTTTGTGGTTCAAGAGCTCCTACAATGAGCAGTTCTTC
CASSLWFKSSYNEQFF
>.|TRBV28|19|TRBJ1-5|once
TGTGCCAGCAGTTTTGTCATACAGGGCGGTGCCCATGGCAATCAGCCCCAGCATTTT
CASSFVIQGGAHGNQPQHF
>.|TRBV10-1|15|TRBJ2-3|.
TGCGCCATGGATCGAGCGACCCCGAGCACAGATACGCAGTATTTT
CAMDRATPSTDTQYF
>.|TRBV11-2|13|TRBJ2-5|.
TGTGCCAGCAGCTCGGGACACCCCTGGACCCAGTACTTC
CASSSGHPWTQYF
>TRBD1|TRBV10-3|14|TRBJ2-7|.
TGTGCCATCAGTGAGCAGGGGGCAATCTACGAGCAGTACTTC
CAISEQGAIYEQYF
>.|TRBV7-9|14|TRBJ1-1|few
TGTGCCAGCAGCCAAGCGACCCCAGGGGCTGAAGCTTTCTTT
CASSQATPGAEAFF
>.|TRBV19|13|TRBJ1-1|.
TGTGCCAGTAGTATTGATTGGGTAACTGAAGCTTTCTTT
CASSIDWVTEAFF
>.|TRBV7-2|12|TRBJ1-1|.
TGTGCCAGCAGCCTCCCGGGGGGTGGCGCTTTCTTT
CASSLPGGGAFF
>TRBD2|TRBV9|14|TRBJ2-1|.
TGTGCCAGCAGCGTAAAAAGCGGGAGCGCTGAGCAGTTCTTC
CASSVKSGSAEQFF
>.|TRBV27|19|TRBJ1-2|.
TGTGCCAGCAGTAAACGGACCGCGGGACCCAACCTGATTAACTATGGCTACACCTTC
CASSKRTAGPNLINYGYTF
>.|TRBV5-4|12|TRBJ1-2|.
TGTGCCAGCAGCTTAGGGGATGGAGGCTACACCTTC
CASSLGDGGYTF
>TRBD1|TRBV19|15|TRBJ2-7|.
TGTGCCAGTAGTATAGCCCGGGACAGGCCCCACGAGCAGTACTTC
CASSIARDRPHEQYF
>TRBD1|TRBV4-1|17|TRBJ1-5|.
TGCGCCAGCAGCCAAGTAGTGGCCGGGACAGGGTATCAGCCCCAGCATTTT
CASSQVVAGTGYQPQHF
>TRBD2|TRBV14|16|TRBJ2-1|.
TGTGCCAGCAGCCCCCCCACAGGGCTAGCGGGAGTTGAGCAGTTCTTC
CASSPPTGLAGVEQFF
>.|TRBV6-1|16|TRBJ1-6|.
TGTGCCAGCAGTGATCCGGGATCCGGAGGTAATTCACCCCTCCACTTT
CASSDPGSGGNSPLHF
>TRBD2|TRBV6-1|17|TRBJ2-5|.
TGTGCCAGCAGTGAACGATACCGGACTAGCGTGTTGCAGACCCAGTACTTC
CASSERYRTSVLQTQYF